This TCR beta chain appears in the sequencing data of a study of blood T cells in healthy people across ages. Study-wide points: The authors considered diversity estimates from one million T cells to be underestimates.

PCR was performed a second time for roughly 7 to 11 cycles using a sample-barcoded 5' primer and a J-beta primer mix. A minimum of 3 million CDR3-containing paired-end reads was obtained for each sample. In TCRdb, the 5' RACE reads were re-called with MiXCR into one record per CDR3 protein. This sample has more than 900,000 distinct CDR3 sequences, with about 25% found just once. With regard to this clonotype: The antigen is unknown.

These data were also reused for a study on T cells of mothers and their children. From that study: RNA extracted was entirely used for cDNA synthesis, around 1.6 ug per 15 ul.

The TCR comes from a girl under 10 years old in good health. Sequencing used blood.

The CDR3 spells CASSTGQRQLETQYF. DNA for the CDR3: TGTGCCAGCAGCACTGGACAGCGTCAACTAGAGACCCAGTACTTC. The rearrangement links TRBV14 to TRBJ2-5; possible D gene TRBD1, 6 bases. V was shortened by 5 bases and J by 4 bases, with 17 bases between the two germline ends. CDR1 SGHDN and CDR2 FVKESK come from the germline V gene. The CDR3 spans 15 residues. Variable domain in full (rest from reference TRBV14 and TRBJ2-5): EAGVTQFPSHSVIEKGQTVTLRCDPISGHDNLYWYRRVMGKEIKFLLHFVKESKQDESGMPNNRFLAERTGGTYSTLKVQPAELEDSGVYFCASSTGQRQLETQYFGPGTRLLVL.